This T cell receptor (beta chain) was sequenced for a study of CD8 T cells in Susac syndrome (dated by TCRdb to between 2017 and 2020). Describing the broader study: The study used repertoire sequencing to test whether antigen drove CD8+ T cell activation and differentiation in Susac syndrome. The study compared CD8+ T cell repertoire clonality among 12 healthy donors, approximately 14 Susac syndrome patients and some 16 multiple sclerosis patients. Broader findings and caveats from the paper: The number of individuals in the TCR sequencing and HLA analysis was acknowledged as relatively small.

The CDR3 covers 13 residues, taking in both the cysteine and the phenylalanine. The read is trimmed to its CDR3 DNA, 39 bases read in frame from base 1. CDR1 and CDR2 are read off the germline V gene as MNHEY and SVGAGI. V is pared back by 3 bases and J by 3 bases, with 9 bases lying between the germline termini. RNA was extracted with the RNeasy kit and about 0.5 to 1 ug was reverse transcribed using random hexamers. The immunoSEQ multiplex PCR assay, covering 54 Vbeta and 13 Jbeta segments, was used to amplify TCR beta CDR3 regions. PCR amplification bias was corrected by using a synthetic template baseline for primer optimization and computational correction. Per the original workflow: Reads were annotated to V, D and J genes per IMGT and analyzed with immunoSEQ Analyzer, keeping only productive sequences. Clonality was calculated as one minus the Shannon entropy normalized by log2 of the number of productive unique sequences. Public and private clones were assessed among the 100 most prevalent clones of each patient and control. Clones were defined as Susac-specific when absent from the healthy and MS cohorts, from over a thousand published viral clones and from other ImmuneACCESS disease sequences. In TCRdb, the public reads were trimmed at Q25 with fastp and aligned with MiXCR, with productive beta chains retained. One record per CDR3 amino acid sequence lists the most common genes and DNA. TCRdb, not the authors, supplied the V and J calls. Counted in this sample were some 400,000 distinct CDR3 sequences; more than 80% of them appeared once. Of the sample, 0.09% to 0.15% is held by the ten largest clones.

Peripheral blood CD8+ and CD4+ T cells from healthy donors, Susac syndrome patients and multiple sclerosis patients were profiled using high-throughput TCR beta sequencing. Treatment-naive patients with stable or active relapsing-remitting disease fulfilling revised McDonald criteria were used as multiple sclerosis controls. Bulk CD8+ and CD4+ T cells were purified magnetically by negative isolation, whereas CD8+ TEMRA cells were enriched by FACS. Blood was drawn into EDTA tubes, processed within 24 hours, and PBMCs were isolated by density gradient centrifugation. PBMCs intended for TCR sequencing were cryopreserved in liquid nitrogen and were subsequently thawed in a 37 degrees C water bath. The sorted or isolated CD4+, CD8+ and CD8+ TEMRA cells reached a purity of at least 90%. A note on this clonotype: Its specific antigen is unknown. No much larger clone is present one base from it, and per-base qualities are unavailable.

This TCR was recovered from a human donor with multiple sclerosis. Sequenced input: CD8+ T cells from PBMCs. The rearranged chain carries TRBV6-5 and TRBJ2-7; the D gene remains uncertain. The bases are TGTGCCAGCAGTTATGCTGGGGACTACGAGCAGTACTTC. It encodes CASSYAGDYEQYF.